A selection of T cell receptor beta chains follows, all from one sample in a study of control samples from healthy donors and cancer patients. Clones were sequenced by immunoSEQ multiplex PCR, and TCRdb holds only the in-frame ones, with some missing. This table has roughly 150,000 clones, approximately 93% appearing once. Sequencing was performed on blood. The receptor set was obtained from a man between 18 and 35 years old in good health. Each CDR3 is given with its conserved first and last residue. A D gene is named only where the DNA matches it firmly. Clone size is not always given. Where it is, it says once, few, many or a class for expanded clones.

size: once; J: TRBJ1-5; D: -; V: TRBV2; DNA: TGTGCCAGCACCAAGGGCCTGAATCAGCCCCAGCATTTT; CDR3: CASTKGLNQPQHF
size: -; J: TRBJ2-7; D: TRBD2; V: TRBV4-2; DNA: TGTGCCAGCAGCCAAGATCAAGGTGGGAGGGCGTTAACCTACGAGCAGTACTTC; CDR3: CASSQDQGGRALTYEQYF
size: -; J: TRBJ2-1; D: -; V: TRBV13; DNA: TGTGCCAGCAGCCTGCTTGGTTCGTTCAAGGGGAATGAGCAGTTCTTC; CDR3: CASSLLGSFKGNEQFF
size: -; J: TRBJ2-2; D: TRBD2; V: TRBV2; DNA: TGTGCCAGCAGTGTCATTAGCGGGGGGTCCGGGGAGCTGTTTTTT; CDR3: CASSVISGGSGELFF
size: -; J: TRBJ2-5; D: -; V: TRBV7-2; DNA: TGTGCCAGCAGCCTCGTATCGGACCCCGGGGAGACCCAGTACTTC; CDR3: CASSLVSDPGETQYF
size: once; J: TRBJ2-1; D: TRBD2; V: TRBV6-4; DNA: TGTGCCAGCAGCAGACTAGCGGGAGACTACAATGAGCAGTTCTTC; CDR3: CASSRLAGDYNEQFF
size: -; J: TRBJ1-5; D: -; V: TRBV6-5; DNA: TGTGCCTCATTACGGCCAGGGAGGTACCAGCCCCAGCATTTT; CDR3: CASLRPGRYQPQHF
size: -; J: TRBJ2-6; D: -; V: TRBV6-5; DNA: TGTGCCAGCAGTTTCTTCCCTAGCTCTGGGGCCAACGTCCTGACTTTC; CDR3: CASSFFPSSGANVLTF
size: -; J: TRBJ2-7; D: -; V: TRBV3-1/TRBV3-2; DNA: TGTGCCAGCAGCCGCGGAAGGGGGCAGTACTTC; CDR3: CASSRGRGQYF
size: -; J: TRBJ2-2; D: -; V: TRBV5-1; DNA: TGCGCCAGCAGCTTCCGGGAAGACCGCACCGGGGAGCTGTTTTTT; CDR3: CASSFREDRTGELFF
size: once; J: TRBJ1-5; D: -; V: TRBV14; DNA: TGTGCCAGCAGCCGGACGTATGACTTTGGCAATCAGCCCCAGCATTTT; CDR3: CASSRTYDFGNQPQHF
size: -; J: TRBJ1-3; D: -; V: TRBV30; DNA: TGTGCCTGGAGTAGAGCCCCGGGACGGAGGATCTCTGGAAACACCATATATTTT; CDR3: CAWSRAPGRRISGNTIYF
size: -; J: TRBJ1-2; D: -; V: TRBV6-6; DNA: TGTGCCAGCAGACCGGGTATGGGCTACACCTTC; CDR3: CASRPGMGYTF
size: few; J: TRBJ1-1; D: TRBD1; V: TRBV27; DNA: TGTGCCAGCAGTTACAGGGGGAACACTGAAGCTTTCTTT; CDR3: CASSYRGNTEAFF
size: -; J: TRBJ2-3; D: TRBD2; V: TRBV13; DNA: TGTGCCAGCAGCTTAGCTCCGGCTAGCGGGTTAGATACGCAGTATTTT; CDR3: CASSLAPASGLDTQYF
size: -; J: TRBJ2-3; D: -; V: TRBV28; DNA: TGTGCCAGCACCCAACTGGGGGGCACAGATACGCAGTATTTT; CDR3: CASTQLGGTDTQYF
size: -; J: TRBJ2-7; D: TRBD1; V: TRBV28; DNA: TGTGCCAGCAGCCCGACAGGGGGCTCTTCCTACGAGCAGTACTTC; CDR3: CASSPTGGSSYEQYF
size: once; J: TRBJ1-3; D: -; V: TRBV27; DNA: TGTGCCAGCAGTTCCAAGAGCTCTGGAAACACCATATATTTT; CDR3: CASSSKSSGNTIYF
size: few; J: TRBJ2-1; D: -; V: TRBV12-3/TRBV12-4; DNA: TGTGCCAGCAGTACGGGCGCCCGGAATGAGCAGTTCTTC; CDR3: CASSTGARNEQFF
size: -; J: TRBJ2-1; D: TRBD2; V: TRBV3-1/TRBV3-2; DNA: TGTGCCAGCAGCCAAGTTGGGAGCGGGAGGGCCCTCAATGAGCAGTTCTTC; CDR3: CASSQVGSGRALNEQFF
size: -; J: TRBJ2-5; D: -; V: TRBV28; DNA: TGTGCCAGCAGTTTGGCCCCGTACCAAGAGACCCAGTACTTC; CDR3: CASSLAPYQETQYF
size: -; J: TRBJ2-5; D: -; V: TRBV7-6; DNA: TGTGCCAGCAGCTACAACAGGTTCCGAGAGACCCAGTACTTC; CDR3: CASSYNRFRETQYF
size: once; J: TRBJ2-3; D: TRBD1; V: TRBV4-1; DNA: TGCGCCAGCAGCCAAAACCGGTTCGGACAGGGGCCAGATACGCAGTATTTT; CDR3: CASSQNRFGQGPDTQYF
size: -; J: TRBJ2-5; D: -; V: TRBV6-6; DNA: TGTGCCAGCAGTCGACAGGGAGGAGAGACCCAGTACTTC; CDR3: CASSRQGGETQYF
size: -; J: TRBJ2-1; D: TRBD2; V: TRBV3-1/TRBV3-2; DNA: TGTGCCAGCAGCCCCTACGTAGGCGGGGGGCCCAATGAGCAGTTCTTC; CDR3: CASSPYVGGGPNEQFF
size: -; J: TRBJ1-2; D: TRBD1; V: TRBV24-1; DNA: TGTGCCACCAGTGACCGACAGGGTTTGGGCTACACCTTC; CDR3: CATSDRQGLGYTF
size: -; J: TRBJ2-7; D: -; V: TRBV5-4; DNA: TGTGCCAGCAGCGAAACTGACACCCCCTGGCCTCTCGAGCAGTACTTC; CDR3: CASSETDTPWPLEQYF
size: -; J: TRBJ1-2; D: -; V: TRBV6-5; DNA: TGTGCCAGCAGATCAGGGGAAGGCTACACCTTC; CDR3: CASRSGEGYTF
size: -; J: TRBJ1-2; D: -; V: TRBV30; DNA: TGTGCCTGGAATTTAAATACCGGCTCCTATGGCTACACCTTC; CDR3: CAWNLNTGSYGYTF
size: -; J: TRBJ1-6; D: -; V: TRBV6-4; DNA: TGTGCCAGTAGTCTCAGGGGCCTAAATTCACCCCTCCACTTT; CDR3: CASSLRGLNSPLHF
size: -; J: TRBJ2-3; D: -; V: TRBV7-2; DNA: TGTGCCAGCAGCTTAGCAACCCACAGCGGATATCCGCAGTATTTT; CDR3: CASSLATHSGYPQYF
size: -; J: TRBJ2-7; D: -; V: TRBV7-2; DNA: TGTGCCAGCAGCCTACAAGGCATCTACGAGCAGTACTTC; CDR3: CASSLQGIYEQYF
size: -; J: TRBJ2-6; D: -; V: TRBV6-1; DNA: TGTGCCAGCAGTGAACTCCCTCGGACCTCTGGGGCCAACGTCCTGACTTTC; CDR3: CASSELPRTSGANVLTF
size: -; J: TRBJ2-7; D: TRBD2; V: TRBV4-3; DNA: TGCGCCAGCAGCCAAGATTCCCATGGACTAGCGAGAACCTACGAGCAGTACTTC; CDR3: CASSQDSHGLARTYEQYF
size: -; J: TRBJ2-7; D: TRBD2; V: TRBV27; DNA: TGTGCCAGCAGTTTTATTTCGGGGGGGAACTACGAGCAGTACTTC; CDR3: CASSFISGGNYEQYF
size: -; J: TRBJ1-5; D: -; V: TRBV7-2; DNA: TGTGCCAGCAGCTTAGATAGCAATCAGCCCCAGCATTTT; CDR3: CASSLDSNQPQHF
size: -; J: TRBJ1-4; D: -; V: TRBV19; DNA: TGTGCCACCGCGTCGGGCGATAAAAACAATGAAAAACTGTTTTTT; CDR3: CATASGDKNNEKLFF
size: few; J: TRBJ2-7; D: -; V: TRBV5-1; DNA: TGCGCCAGCAGCTTACCGGGGACCGGGACCTACGAGCAGTACTTC; CDR3: CASSLPGTGTYEQYF
size: -; J: TRBJ1-4; D: -; V: TRBV2; DNA: TGTGCCAGCAGTAAAGATTATTCCCGGGGGGGAAAACTGTTTTTT; CDR3: CASSKDYSRGGKLFF
size: -; J: TRBJ2-7; D: -; V: TRBV2; DNA: TGTGCCAGCAGTGAAGATCGGGGCAGTCCCATCTACGAGCAGTACTTC; CDR3: CASSEDRGSPIYEQYF
size: -; J: TRBJ2-1; D: -; V: TRBV5-4; DNA: TGTGCCAGCAGCCTTGGACTGGCCGCGCCCAATGAGCAGTTCTTC; CDR3: CASSLGLAAPNEQFF